This T cell receptor (beta chain) was found in a study of blood T cell repertoires in COVID-19. Study overall: The United States, Italy and Spain were the sources of the acute and convalescent COVID-19 samples. PBMCs, B-cell-depleted T cells, or T cells provided the cDNA or gDNA that made up the material.

Original analysis: Amplification with reference gene primers provided the estimates of nucleated cell counts. TCRdb's copy holds only in-frame clones and misses some; the assay was immunoSEQ multiplex PCR. V, J and clone size are those of that table, while D and trimming were read from the DNA. The table has fewer than 70,000 clones, 85% to 95% seen once. The CDR3 consists of 15 residues. V dropped 0 bases and J dropped 6 bases, with 16 bases sitting between them. In germline, CDR1 is SGDLS, CDR2 YYNGEE. Sequences were obtained from peripheral blood. The TCR comes from a man aged 45 to 65 with active COVID-19. This chain joins TRBV9 and TRBJ2-7; unclear D gene. This CDR3 reads CASSVGQASASEQYF. The CDR3 DNA sequence: TGTGCCAGCAGCGTAGGTCAGGCTTCTGCGTCCGAGCAGTACTTC. Filled out from reference TRBV9 and TRBJ2-7, the complete variable domain reads DSGVTQTPKHLITATGQRVTLRCSPRSGDLSVYWYQQSLDQGLQFLIQYYNGEERAKGNILERFSAQQFPDLHSELNLSSLELGDSALYFCASSVGQASASEQYFGPGTRLTVT.